These 14 T cell receptor beta chains were sequenced from one sample in a study of T-cell reconstitution after alpha-beta-depleted transplantation in children. Using unique molecular identifiers, the investigators prepared the TCRbeta library. TCRdb independently ran MiXCR on the PCR reads; one entry per CDR3 protein. Among around 300,000 distinct CDR3 sequences, 11% were seen once, and the ten largest hold around 20%. Here the sequenced sample was peripheral blood, taken 180 days after TCRalphabeta/CD19-depleted stem cell transplant. Receptor source: a male patient aged 2-15 years who had a stem cell transplant for chronic granulomatous disease, so the T cells may come from the graft donor.

This clonotype was counted many times. The V call is TRBV7-6, the J call TRBJ1-5; weak D call: TRBD1 (5 bases). This CDR3 spans 15 amino acids. Germline V gives CDR1 SGHVS, CDR2 FNYEAQ. The V and J ends lost 5 bases and 0 bases respectively, with 11 bases between them. The CDR3 DNA is TGTGCCAGCAGCAAGCCAGGGTATAGCAATCAGCCCCAGCATTTT. This sequence encodes CASSKPGYSNQPQHF.

In this sample, this clonotype turned up many times. V gene TRBV5-1 combines with J gene TRBJ1-5; the D is unclear. The length of the CDR3 is 17 residues. Trimming removed 5 bases at V and 3 bases at J, with 21 bases between. Germline V gene lookup returns CDR1 SGHRS and CDR2 YFSETQ. The CDR3 DNA reads TGCGCCAGCAGTCCCCGGAACTCATCCCTGTTCAATCAGCCCCAGCATTTT. This codes for CASSPRNSSLFNQPQHF.

This clonotype has at least ten counts. This chain joins TRBV12-3 or TRBV12-4 and TRBJ2-5, with D uncertain. V dropped 6 bases and J dropped 5 bases, with 7 bases sitting between them. The CDR3 is 11 amino acids. The CDR3 DNA is TGTGCCAGCAGGGTTTTGGAGACCCAGTACTTC. It codes for CASRVLETQYF.

The rearrangement joins TRBV27 to TRBJ1-5, with TRBD1 as a possible D gene (5 bases). CDR1 MNHEY and CDR2 SMNVEV come from the germline V gene (reference sequence). The V and J ends lost 4 bases and 5 bases respectively, with 18 bases between them. The CDR3 runs to 16 residues. CDR3 bases: TGTGCCAGCAGTTCGAGGCAGGGTGTTTCGGATCAGCCCCAGCATTTT. Its protein is CASSSRQGVSDQPQHF.

This clonotype has a count of ten or more. The gene calls are TRBV27 and TRBJ2-2, with D possibly matching TRBD2 (6 bases). The CDR3 is made up of 14 amino acids. Trimming shortened V by 2 bases and J by 6 bases, and 10 bases separated the two germline ends. Germline-derived CDR1 and CDR2 are MNHEY and SMNVEV (reference sequence). The CDR3 DNA sequence: TGTGCCAGCAGTTTAGGGGGGACCCCCGGGGAGCTGTTTTTT. Residues: CASSLGGTPGELFF.

The table lists this clonotype with many counts. The CDR3 nucleotides are TGTGCCAGCAGTTCCCCGGGACAGGGGGCCGGAGGAAAACTGTTTTTT. Translated: CASSSPGQGAGGKLFF. This chain uses TRBV6-5 with TRBJ1-4, with TRBD1 identical over 12 bases. Germline CDR1 MNHEY, CDR2 SVGAGI. The V segment lost 4 bases and the J segment 10 bases; nucleotides outside the gene matches: 10. The CDR3 sequence is 16 residues long.

This clonotype appeared many times. V and J are TRBV12-3 or TRBV12-4 and TRBJ2-5; TRBD1 agrees at 7 bases. The CDR3 is 14 residues long. J gave up 4 bases and V 7 bases, and 9 bases lay outside the gene matches. CDR3 amino acids: CASKVTGKGETQYF. DNA for the CDR3: TGTGCCAGCAAGGTGACAGGGAAAGGAGAGACCCAGTACTTC.

This clonotype showed up many times. This sequence joins TRBV6-2 or TRBV6-3 and TRBJ2-5; D is ambiguous. Trimming stripped 6 bases from V and 2 bases from J, with 13 bases between. CDR3 size: 14 residues. Germline V gene sequence: CDR1 MNHEY, CDR2 SVGEGT. The CDR3 coding sequence is TGTGCCAGCAGCACCCGGAACTTTCAAGAGACCCAGTACTTC. Translation gives CASSTRNFQETQYF.

This clonotype has ten or more counts. The J gene is TRBJ2-3, the V gene TRBV5-1, with 11 positions matching TRBD2. The J segment lost 2 bases and the V segment lost 2 bases, leaving 13 bases of the junction unmatched. Germline CDR1 reads SGHRS; CDR2 reads YFSETQ. The CDR3 has 19 amino acids. The CDR3 coding sequence is TGCGCCAGCAGCTTAATGTTTACCACTAGCGGGAGTACCACAGATACGCAGTATTTT. This sequence encodes CASSLMFTTSGSTTDTQYF.

This rearrangement joins TRBV6-5 to TRBJ2-7, with TRBD1 as a possible D gene (5 bases). Germline CDR1 reads MNHEY; CDR2 reads SVGAGI. V gave up 6 bases and J gave up 4 bases, with 25 bases separating them. The CDR3 is 17 amino acids. The DNA of the CDR3 is TGTGCCAGCAGCTACGCGCGTCCCAGGGCGGCGTTGTACGAGCAGTACTTC. This codes for CASSYARPRAALYEQYF.

This clonotype was recorded many times. The chain is built from TRBV6-2 or TRBV6-3 and TRBJ2-1; perhaps TRBD1 as D (6 bases). V gave up 6 bases and J gave up 6 bases, with 12 bases separating them. Germline CDR1 reads MNHEY; CDR2 reads SVGEGT. The CDR3 loop spans 13 amino acids. The CDR3 DNA follows: TGTGCCAGCAGACAGGGCATGGGCAATGAGCAGTTCTTC. It specifies CASRQGMGNEQFF.

This clonotype was seen a handful of times. V gene TRBV6-5 combines with J gene TRBJ2-2; D not certain. Trimming took off 2 bases at V and 2 bases at J, with 6 bases between the two ends. This CDR3 contains 14 residues. Per germline, CDR1 MNHEY and CDR2 SVGAGI. The CDR3 sequence is CASSYILNTGELFF. In nucleotides, the CDR3 is TGTGCCAGCAGTTACATCCTCAACACCGGGGAGCTGTTTTTT.

In regard to this clonotype: Its ends do not fully match the called genes, so a read error is possible. The chain combines TRBV20-1 with TRBJ2-1, with D unresolved. The CDR3 covers 17 residues. Germline-derived CDR1 and CDR2 are DFQATT and SNEGSKA (reference sequence). The CDR3 sequence: CCATEPRGIGSYNEQFF. CDR3 in DNA: TGCTGTGCTACCGAGCCCCGCGGTATCGGGTCATACAATGAGCAGTTCTTC.

Notes on this clonotype: A much larger clone differs from this one at a single base, so this may be a read error. The genes are TRBV10-2 and TRBJ2-7; TRBD1 agrees at 7 bases. Germline CDR1 is WSHSY and CDR2 is SAAADI. This CDR3 comprises 14 residues. V lost 5 bases to trimming and J lost 5 bases; unmatched junction nucleotides: 9. CDR3 in DNA: TGCGCCAGCAGTAACGGACAGGCAACCAACGAGCAGTACTTC. Translating gives CASSNGQATNEQYF.